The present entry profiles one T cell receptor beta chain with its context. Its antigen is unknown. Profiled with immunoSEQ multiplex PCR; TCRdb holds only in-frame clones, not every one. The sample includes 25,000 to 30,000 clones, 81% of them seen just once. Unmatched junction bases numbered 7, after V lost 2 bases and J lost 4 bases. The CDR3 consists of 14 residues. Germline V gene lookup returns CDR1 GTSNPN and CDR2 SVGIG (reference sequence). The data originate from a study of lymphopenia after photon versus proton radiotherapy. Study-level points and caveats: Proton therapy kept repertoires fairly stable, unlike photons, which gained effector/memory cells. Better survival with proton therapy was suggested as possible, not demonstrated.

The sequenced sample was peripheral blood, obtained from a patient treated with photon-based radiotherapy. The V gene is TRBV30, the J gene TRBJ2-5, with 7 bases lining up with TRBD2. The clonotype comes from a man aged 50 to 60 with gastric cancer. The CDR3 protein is CAWSSAGVRETQYF. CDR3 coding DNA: TGTGCCTGGAGTTCGGCGGGGGTTAGAGAGACCCAGTACTTC.